This note documents a single TCR beta chain sequence. This clone's antigen is unknown. Base qualities were left out, and no much larger clone turns up one base away. The immunoSEQ Assay, which uses bias-controlled multiplex PCR amplification of genomic DNA, was used to profile TCRbeta CDR3 regions. The published analysis was carried out like this. To quantify the absolute abundance of each unique TCRbeta CDR3 region, the sequences were collapsed and filtered. Differential abundance was tested with two models: a binomial (Fisher-equivalent) model and a beta-binomial model that adds time-dependent variance fitted from healthy donors. Clones with fewer than 5 combined templates were removed, and differential abundance was called for clones with a Benjamini-Hochberg FDR below 0.01. Beta-binomial variance was modeled as a function of total template count across the two samples using the form v = (b*log(k)+a)^2. As stored in TCRdb, this immuneACCESS dataset retains in-frame rearrangements with V and J assigned. A fraction of the clones does not appear; measured against another copy, unresolved V genes explain less than half of the discrepancy, and the remainder lacks a known reason. The V and J calls and clone size were taken over from that table, and D and trimming were inferred from the DNA. The sample table shows some 75,000 clones, and roughly 90% are seen once. The biggest ten clones account for over 2.5% of the sample.

During the collection period, no infections or other immune events were recorded for the healthy donors. Healthy-donor blood repertoires served as a training cohort to calibrate time-dependent variance in a beta-binomial model of T-cell clone differential abundance. The training cohort was composed of roughly ten healthy donors, 3 female and 7 male. Donor ages ranged from about 29 to 65 years, with an average of 43 years. Obtained from a commercial supplier, whole blood was collected from each healthy donor at three time points set two to three weeks apart. For immunosequencing, genomic DNA was extracted from whole blood that had not been sorted. The sample is drawn from a study of identifying expanded T cells in peripheral blood (dated by TCRdb to the late 2010s). A note on the overall study: Technical replicates were generated by sequencing separate aliquots of the same genomic DNA pool, and four replicates were compared pairwise.

What the authors observed across the whole study: Across all healthy-donor time intervals, the beta-binomial model significantly cut both the number of clones called differentially abundant and the false-positive rate. In all healthy donors, the variance in clone template counts between samples taken approximately 15 days apart rose significantly as total template count increased. It was expected by the authors that biological variance in healthy repertoires might increase further over much longer intervals, such as months to years. The binomial model flagged approximately 1.3 differentially abundant clones between technical replicates but about 15 over about 2 weeks and over 18 over about 4 weeks.

Sequencing used blood. This receptor was obtained from a person aged 18 to 75 in good health.

Here the CDR3 is given as CSVAGEGNTIYF. Here is the DNA: TGCAGCGTTGCAGGGGAAGGGAACACCATATATTTT. The chain was built from TRBV29-1 and TRBJ1-3, and perhaps TRBD1 as D gene, on 6 matching bases. Trimming removed 4 bases from V and 7 bases from J, leaving 11 bases between the germline ends. The CDR3 goes from the cysteine to the phenylalanine over 12 residues. Here the CDR3 DNA is all that survives: 36 bases in frame from base 1. CDR1 SQVTM and CDR2 ANQGSEA are derived from the germline V gene.